This is a list of T cell receptor beta chains from one sample in a study of T cells in Graves' hyperthyroidism and ophthalmopathy. TCRdb independently ran MiXCR on the multiplex PCR reads; one entry per CDR3 protein. The sample lists about 360,000 distinct CDR3 sequences, around 13% occurring once. Sample: blood. All receptors derive from a woman between 18 and 30 years old with Graves' hyperthyroidism. Each CDR3 is given with its conserved first and last residue. D genes are given only for firm matches. Clone size is stated in some rows and not others, as once, few, many or a class when expanded.

-	TRBV19	TRBJ2-7	-	TGTGCCAGTAGTAAGGGGTACGACGAGCAGTACTTC	CASSKGYDEQYF
-	TRBV7-8	TRBJ2-7	TRBD2	TGTGCCAGCAGCATCATTGGGGGGGAAGCGGGAGGGCCCTCCGAGCAGTACTTC	CASSIIGGEAGGPSEQYF
-	TRBV7-8	TRBJ1-2	TRBD1	TGTGCCAGCAGCCCCGCCCCGTGGGACAGGGGAGGGTCGGGCTATGGCTACACCTTC	CASSPAPWDRGGSGYGYTF
many	TRBV7-6	TRBJ2-1	TRBD2	TGTGCCAGCAGCTTAGCTGCCCCCAAGACTAGCGGGACATACAATGAGCAGTTCTTC	CASSLAAPKTSGTYNEQFF
many	TRBV28	TRBJ2-5	TRBD2	TGTGCCAGCAGTTTTGTAGGGCGAGAGCGGGAGAGACAAGAGACCCAGTACTTC	CASSFVGRERERQETQYF
-	TRBV10-3	TRBJ1-1	-	TGTGCCATCAAATCCAGAAACACTGAAGCTTTCTTT	CAIKSRNTEAFF
once	TRBV7-9	TRBJ1-3	TRBD1	TGTGCCAGCAGCTTAGCGACAGGGGAGTGGGGAAACACCATATATTTT	CASSLATGEWGNTIYF
-	TRBV5-5	TRBJ1-2	TRBD1	TGTGCCAGCAGCCCAAACAGGGGAGCTGACTATGGCTACACCTTC	CASSPNRGADYGYTF
many	TRBV5-1	TRBJ1-1	TRBD1	TGCGCCAGCAGCCTACGACAGGGGGAAGGCACTGAAGCTTTCTTT	CASSLRQGEGTEAFF
many	TRBV7-9	TRBJ2-1	TRBD2	TGTGCCAGCAGCTCGGGACTAGCGGTTACCTACAATGAGCAGTTCTTC	CASSSGLAVTYNEQFF
many	TRBV20-1	TRBJ1-1	-	TGCAGTGCTAGACTACTTACAGTTAGCCCCATGAACACTGAAGCTTTCTTT	CSARLLTVSPMNTEAFF
many	TRBV20-1	TRBJ2-3	-	TGCAGTGCTTGTGACTGGCAGGGTGCAAATACGCAGTATTTT	CSACDWQGANTQYF
many	TRBV18	TRBJ2-1	-	TGTGCCAGCTCACCACCGTTACGTCCCTCCTACAATGAGCAGTTCTTC	CASSPPLRPSYNEQFF